This entry features one T cell receptor beta chain sequence. Its target is unknown. One end of the junction does not line up with germline, which may come from a read error. The V gene's germline CDR1 is SGDLS and CDR2 YYNGEE. The CDR3 is 15 residues long. The sample originates from a study of cytomegalovirus exposure and HLA in healthy donors. Study-wide context: In a later analysis, the 100 to 150 validation repertoires were reported to have used the same platform as the approximately 700 first-cohort repertoires.

Study-level points and caveats: Diagnosis of cytomegalovirus status made by the classifier reportedly showed high specificity and sensitivity. Rare sequences made up most TCRs, while some public TCRs were found in many donors. First-cohort TCR clusters tended to co-occur in the 120 or so validation repertoires, a later analysis found.

The repertoire was sequenced with immunoSEQ multiplex PCR; TCRdb's copy has only in-frame clones and lacks some. The sample has tens of thousands of clones, around 90% seen once. The sequenced sample was PBMCs. The chain couples TRBV9 to TRBJ2-3; 7 bases align to TRBD2. The clonotype comes from a man aged 18 to 29 in good health and CMV-seronegative. The CDR3 DNA is TGTGCCAGCAGCGAGACCGGGACTAACACAAATACGCAGTATTTT. It is translated as CASSETGTNTNTQYF.